The rows below give T cell receptor beta chains drawn from one sample of a study of blood T cell repertoires in COVID-19. Sequenced by immunoSEQ multiplex PCR; TCRdb stores in-frame clones only, minus some. The top ten hold around 4.8% of the sample, which has fewer than 400,000 clones, under 90% seen once. Sequencing was carried out using PBMCs or T cells enriched from blood (not recorded which). The source of these receptors is a man aged 55-75 years who had recovered from COVID-19. Both conserved end residues are part of each CDR3. The D gene is left open where the match is weak. The size field is filled for only some rows; it gives once, few, many or a size class.

CDR3 protein | CDR3 DNA | J gene | D gene | V gene | clone size
CASSLMTAGGRTGELFF | TGCGCCAGCAGCTTAATGACAGCGGGAGGTAGAACCGGGGAGCTGTTTTTT | TRBJ2-2 | TRBD2 | TRBV5-1 | -
CASSPDRGSDSYNEQFF | TGTGCCAGCAGCCCGGACCGGGGGTCGGACTCCTACAATGAGCAGTTCTTC | TRBJ2-1 | - | TRBV7-9 | -
CASSRVTDPNEKLFF | TGCGCCAGCAGTCGGGTGACAGACCCTAATGAAAAACTGTTTTTT | TRBJ1-4 | - | TRBV5-1 | -
CASSIPLSQPQHF | TGTGCCAGTAGTATACCGTTGTCTCAGCCCCAGCATTTT | TRBJ1-5 | - | TRBV19 | -
CASSRAGVGETQYF | TGTGCCAGCAGTAGAGCGGGAGTAGGAGAGACCCAGTACTTC | TRBJ2-5 | TRBD2 | TRBV6-2/TRBV6-3 | -
CATSDPGQGETGTQYF | TGTGCCACCAGTGATCCGGGACAGGGGGAAACGGGTACGCAGTATTTT | TRBJ2-3 | TRBD1 | TRBV24-1 | few
CASSAPLAGSNEQFF | TGTGCCAGCAGCGCCCCATTAGCGGGGAGCAATGAGCAGTTCTTC | TRBJ2-1 | TRBD2 | TRBV7-9 | -
CASSQIAGGKGYGYTF | TGTGCCAGCAGCCAAATAGCAGGGGGGAAGGGCTATGGCTACACCTTC | TRBJ1-2 | TRBD1 | TRBV28 | -
CASSPSGVEETQYF | TGTGCCAGCAGCCCGAGCGGAGTCGAAGAGACCCAGTACTTC | TRBJ2-5 | - | TRBV7-2 | -
CASSLGTGGGLGTEAFF | TGTGCCAGCAGCTTGGGGACAGGGGGCGGCCTGGGCACTGAAGCTTTCTTT | TRBJ1-1 | TRBD1 | TRBV7-2 | -
CASGSFGGDYNEQFF | TGTGCCAGCGGCTCTTTCGGGGGAGACTACAATGAGCAGTTCTTC | TRBJ2-1 | - | TRBV9 | -
CASRETSFEQFF | TGTGCCAGCAGAGAAACTAGTTTTGAGCAGTTCTTC | TRBJ2-1 | - | TRBV7-9 | -
CASSINPGTEAGNTIYF | TGTGCCAGCAGCATCAACCCCGGGACAGAGGCCGGAAACACCATATATTTT | TRBJ1-3 | TRBD1 | TRBV5-4 | -
CASSFQLAETYEQYF | TGTGCCAGCAGCTTTCAACTAGCGGAGACTTACGAGCAGTACTTC | TRBJ2-7 | TRBD2 | TRBV5-5 | -
CASSLPGQGNGYTF | TGTGCCAGCAGCTTACCGGGACAGGGTAATGGCTACACCTTC | TRBJ1-2 | - | TRBV21-1 | -
CASSPGGIKEGGQYF | TGTGCCAGCAGTCCCGGGGGGATTAAGGAAGGCGGGCAGTACTTC | TRBJ2-7 | TRBD2 | TRBV28 | -
CATRGTDNEKLFF | TGTGCCACCCGTGGGACAGATAATGAAAAACTGTTTTTT | TRBJ1-4 | TRBD1 | TRBV19 | -
CASSQAGDWYEQYF | TGTGCCAGCAGCCAAGCGGGAGACTGGTACGAGCAGTACTTC | TRBJ2-7 | TRBD2 | TRBV7-2 | -
CASSAIGLAKYNEQFF | TGCGCCAGCAGCGCGATCGGACTAGCGAAATACAATGAGCAGTTCTTC | TRBJ2-1 | TRBD2 | TRBV5-1 | -
CASSLGAGYSPLHF | TGTGCCAGCTCATTGGGGGCGGGCTACTCACCCCTCCACTTT | TRBJ1-6 | - | TRBV3-1/TRBV3-2 | -
CASVFVGAGTDTQYF | TGCGCCAGCGTTTTTGTGGGAGCGGGCACAGATACGCAGTATTTT | TRBJ2-3 | - | TRBV5-1 | -
CASTRGSTYGYTF | TGTGCCAGTACGCGGGGGAGCACCTATGGCTACACCTTC | TRBJ1-2 | - | TRBV19 | -
CASSEDRENIQYF | TGTGCCAGCAGTGAGGACAGGGAAAACATTCAGTACTTC | TRBJ2-4 | TRBD1 | TRBV2 | -
CASSQSVSDRLSSEQYF | TGCGCCAGCAGTCAATCGGTAAGTGACAGGTTAAGTTCCGAGCAGTACTTC | TRBJ2-7 | - | TRBV23-1 | -
CASSGGTSGPYEQYF | TGTGCCAGCAGTGGGGGGACTAGCGGCCCTTACGAGCAGTACTTC | TRBJ2-7 | TRBD2 | TRBV2 | -
CSVEPDRGNTIYF | TGCAGCGTTGAACCTGACAGGGGAAACACCATATATTTT | TRBJ1-3 | - | TRBV29-1 | -
CASSTGGAGNTIYF | TGTGCCAGCAGCACAGGGGGCGCCGGAAACACCATATATTTT | TRBJ1-3 | TRBD1 | TRBV9 | -
CASSSRGSPLHF | TGTGCCAGTAGTAGCAGAGGTTCACCCCTCCACTTT | TRBJ1-6 | - | TRBV19 | -